The source of this TCR beta chain is a study of shared clonotypes between healthy human individuals. Study-level findings and limits: Among donors, sharing of clonotypes was expected to be affected by sequencing depth.

V gave up 6 bases and J gave up 4 bases, with 11 bases separating them. CDR3 size: 13 residues. From germline, CDR1 is SNHLY and CDR2 FYNNEI. Notes on this clone: The antigen is not known.

An assay was performed, and its level was deep. The authors' processing: ImmunoSEQ only sent back junction sequences with no quality scores, so filtering was done differently. Sequencing was performed with immunoSEQ multiplex PCR; in TCRdb, only in-frame clones are kept and a portion is missing. The V and J calls and the clone size are those of that table, but D and trimming were determined from the DNA. The data show a few million clones, approximately 94% seen once. In the CD4+ fraction, cells were divided into CD45RA+ naive and CD45RA-negative memory subsets. Sequencing used naive CD4+ T cells sorted from blood. As for subset: CD45RA+ positively selected. The gene calls are TRBV2 and TRBJ2-3, with D tentatively TRBD1 (5 bases). This clonotype was sampled from a man aged 18 to 29 in good health. The chain's CDR3 is CASRSDSSDTQYF. The CDR3 nucleotides read TGTGCCAGCAGAAGCGACAGCTCAGATACGCAGTATTTT. The full variable domain, completed using reference TRBV2 and TRBJ2-3, is EPEVTQTPSHQVTQMGQEVILRCVPISNHLYFYWYRQILGQKVEFLVSFYNNEISEKSEIFDDQFSVERPDGSNFTLKIRSTKLEDSAMYFCASRSDSSDTQYFGPGTRLTVL.